This T cell receptor (beta chain) is drawn from a study of CD8+CD57+ T cells in acquired aplastic anemia (dated by TCRdb to 2017 to 2018). For the wider study: DNA extracted from sorted CD4+ and CD8+ cells had a mean of about 3 ug, with a range of roughly 0.17 to 27.4 ug. Healthy donor samples averaged approximately 10 million reads for CD4+ and 11 million to 13 million for CD8+ cells.

Comment on this clonotype: Its antigen target is currently unknown. The conserved final phenylalanine or tryptophan is absent from the CDR3, which likely points to a read error. It is unclear where the CDR3 begins or ends on the DNA, so no DNA is shown, and the CDR3 is as TCRdb lists it.

The study deep-sequenced TCR repertoires of sorted CD4+ and CD8+ blood T cells from severe aplastic anemia patients and healthy subjects. Ficoll-Paque density gradient centrifugation was used to isolate peripheral blood mononuclear cells. Before DNA was extracted, CD4+ and CD8+ T cells were sorted using either FACS or magnetic beads. TCR beta VDJ combination and CDR3 sequence profiling used genomic DNA as the template. TCR repertoire sequencing was run on an Illumina HiSeq 2000. The authors' analysis ran thus. TRBV/TRBJ rearrangement plots, CDR3 size and DJ length profiles, and Simpson's diversity index were used to evaluate the repertoires. The most abundant DNA sequence in the deep sequencing data was defined as the immunodominant clone. CDR3 amino acid sequences were screened for sharing across subjects and were compared with published repertoires and the VDJdb database. Starting from the raw public reads, TCRdb applied fastp trimming at Q25, assembled clones with MiXCR and retained in-frame beta chains. All rows with the same CDR3 protein become a single entry with the most common DNA and genes. The V and J calls come from TCRdb's annotation, not from the publication. The sample table shows some 410,000 distinct CDR3 sequences, and roughly 68% are seen once. Jointly, the top ten make up approximately 4% of the sample.

The investigation overall reported the following: No significant difference in CD8+ Simpson's diversity was found between patients and healthy controls (P=0.060). Twenty-nine CD8+ CDR3 sequences were shared between patients and controls but appeared highly expressed in patients and within their immunodominant clones.

Based on the germline V gene, the CDR1 and CDR2 sequences are SGHVS and FNYEAQ. Including both end residues, the CDR3 is 13 amino acids long. This clonotype was obtained from a human donor in good health, serving as a control. The sequenced material came from sorted CD4+, CD8+, or CD8+CD57+ T cells (not recorded which) from PBMCs. This sequence uses TRBV7-6 and TRBJ1-4. CDR3 reads: CASSLDMRRGDPV.